This TCR beta chain stems from a study of blood T cell repertoires in COVID-19. Overall study: Nucleic acid was either cDNA or gDNA, and it came from T cells, B-cell-depleted T cells, or PBMCs.

TCRdb's table, derived via immunoSEQ multiplex PCR, lists solely in-frame clones and lacks some. The sample has about 280,000 clones, 86% seen once. V lost 6 bases and J lost 1, with 12 bases in between. Germline V CDR1 and CDR2: SEHNR, FQNEAQ (reference sequence). The CDR3 extends over 14 amino acids. This chain connects TRBV7-9 to TRBJ1-1, with D possibly TRBD1 on 6 matching bases. This clonotype originated in a woman between 25 and 40 years old who had recovered from COVID-19. The sequenced sample was peripheral blood. The CDR3, as DNA: TGTGCCAGCAGTGACAGGTCAGGGAACACTGAAGCTTTCTTT. Residues: CASSDRSGNTEAFF.